Below, one T cell receptor beta chain is given with its context. Its target is not known. Germline V lookup: CDR1 MDHEN, CDR2 SYDVKM. Trimming at V came to 5 bases and at J to 6 bases, leaving 10 bases not matched to a gene. The CDR3 covers 15 residues. This sample was included in a study of regulatory T cells. Study-wide points: Hydrophobic residues at CDR3 positions 6 and 7 were enriched in conventional CD4+ T cells of CD3G-deficient patients. In patients, unique TRB V-J pairs were restricted and V/J usage skewed, especially in Tregs.

The PCR used 52 TRBV and 13 TRBJ primers. Sequenced by immunoSEQ multiplex PCR; TCRdb stores in-frame clones only, minus some. The table shows 25,000 to 30,000 clones, with roughly 92% occurring only once. The receptor was derived from a person between 18 and 30 years old with CD3G deficiency. J is TRBJ2-4 and V is TRBV28; 7 positions match TRBD1. Input material: conventional CD4+ T cells sorted from blood. CDR3 in amino acids: CASSLGQPEGNIQYF. In nucleotides, the CDR3 is TGTGCCAGCAGTCTGGGACAGCCAGAGGGAAACATTCAGTACTTC.